This T cell receptor beta chain derives from a study of blood T cell repertoires in COVID-19. Study overall: Italy, Spain and the United States were the sources of the convalescent and acute COVID-19 samples. The analysed material was cDNA or gDNA that came from T cells, B-cell-depleted T cells, or PBMCs.

This clone has only one observation. V was pared by 6 bases and J by 4 bases, with 13 bases between. The CDR3 covers 14 residues. Per germline, CDR1 MNHNS and CDR2 SASEGT. Per the original data handling: Amplification with reference gene primers provided the estimates of nucleated cell counts. Measured with immunoSEQ multiplex PCR; TCRdb has only the in-frame clones, and not every one. The DNA gave D and trimming, while V, J and clone size come from that table. The top ten clones hold approximately 3.7% of a sample with fewer than 400,000 clones, roughly 85% of them seen once. The clonotype originates from a woman between 18 and 30 years old with acute or convalescent COVID-19. Input material: peripheral blood. The chain couples TRBV6-1 to TRBJ1-5; D is perhaps TRBD1 (6 bases). CDR3: CASSAGDRNQPQHF. In DNA, the CDR3 is TGTGCCAGCAGCGCAGGGGACCGGAATCAGCCCCAGCATTTT.